The 24 T cell receptor beta chains in this list originate from one sample, sequenced in a study of blood T cells in healthy people across ages. Primed by a sample-barcoded 5' primer and a J-beta primer mix, a second PCR proceeded for about 7 to 12 cycles. In TCRdb, the 5' RACE reads were re-called with MiXCR into one record per CDR3 protein. The sample has around 800,000 distinct CDR3 sequences; around 42% are singletons. The sequenced sample consisted of blood. The receptors were sampled from a man aged 60 to 75 in good health.

This clonotype was counted only a few times. The chain combines TRBV12-3 or TRBV12-4 with TRBJ2-1; tentatively, D is TRBD2 (5 bases). V was clipped by 0 bases and J by 6 bases, with 18 bases between them. The CDR3 spans 17 residues. Here the CDR3 reads CASSLATSTLGVNEQFF. In DNA form, the CDR3 reads TGTGCCAGCAGTTTAGCTACTAGTACATTGGGTGTCAATGAGCAGTTCTTC.

In its sample, this clonotype was seen a few times. The chain links TRBV27 to TRBJ2-7; D uncertain. Germline V gene sequence: CDR1 MNHEY, CDR2 SMNVEV (reference sequence). This CDR3 spans 12 amino acids. The V gene lost 7 bases and the J gene lost 0 bases, with 7 bases spanning the gap. The CDR3 DNA reads TGTGCCAGCACCCTAAGCTCCTACGAGCAGTACTTC. It yields the protein CASTLSSYEQYF.

This chain links TRBV27 with TRBJ1-6, with D unresolved. Germline CDR1 reads MNHEY; CDR2 reads SMNVEV (reference sequence). Trimming left V 4 bases short and J 10 bases short, with 14 bases between. CDR3 length equals 14 residues. CDR3 sequence: CASSSAGVGSPLHF. CDR3 sequence (DNA): TGTGCCAGCAGTTCCGCCGGCGTGGGCTCACCCCTCCACTTT.

This clonotype turned up a few times. DNA of the CDR3: TGTGCCAGCAGCGTAGCCAGGGTAAATGAGCAGTTCTTC. Protein: CASSVARVNEQFF. The rearrangement links TRBV9 to TRBJ2-1; D perhaps matches TRBD1 (5 bases). CDR1 is SGDLS, CDR2 YYNGEE, per germline. There are 13 residues in the CDR3. Trimming shortened V by 0 bases and J by 7 bases, and 8 bases separated the two germline ends.

This clonotype was observed a handful of times. The V call is TRBV14, the J call TRBJ2-1; D unclear. Trimming took 3 bases from V and 5 from J, leaving 8 bases between them. There are 13 residues in the CDR3. The germline V gene has CDR1 SGHDN and CDR2 FVKESK. The CDR3 DNA reads as TGTGCCAGCAGCCATCCCGGAAACAATGAGCAGTTCTTC. Amino acids: CASSHPGNNEQFF.

This clonotype was seen more than once but under ten times. The genes are TRBV28 and TRBJ2-2, with 8 bases matching TRBD1. V trimming: 6 bases; J trimming: 7 bases; junction bases outside the gene matches: 7. Looked up from germline, CDR1 is MDHEN and CDR2 is SYDVKM. CDR3 length: 14 residues. CDR3 in amino acids: CASRGQGSHGELFF. CDR3 in DNA: TGTGCCAGCAGAGGACAGGGTTCGCACGGGGAGCTGTTTTTT.

This clonotype was detected once. This may stem from a read error, because a much larger clone lies one nucleotide away. V and J are TRBV20-1 and TRBJ1-1, with 7 bases that match TRBD1. Germline loops: CDR1 DFQATT, CDR2 SNEGSKA (reference sequence). This CDR3 is 17 amino acids long. V lost 6 bases to trimming and J lost 2 bases; unmatched junction nucleotides: 18. CDR3 nucleotide sequence: TGCAGTGCGGGAGGGGGCGCGAGGAGACATAGCAACACTGAAGCTTTCTTT. Encoded protein: CSAGGGARRHSNTEAFF.

The genes are TRBV4-3 and TRBJ2-7, with a tentative D call TRBD2 (6 bases). The DNA end favors TRBJ2-4, so the J call may be wrong. This CDR3 contains 16 residues. Per germline, CDR1 LGHNA and CDR2 YSLEER. CDR3 nucleotides: TGCGCCAGCAGCCAAGATCCCCCTGGAGGGTTAAACATTCAGTACTTC. Its protein is CASSQDPPGGLNIQYF.

This chain joins TRBV6-6 and TRBJ2-7; D perhaps matches TRBD2 (6 bases). Germline V gene sequence: CDR1 MNHNY, CDR2 SVGAGI (reference sequence). The CDR3 runs 16 residues. V was trimmed by 6 bases and J by 1 base, leaving 19 bases between them. This CDR3 reads CASSQTNLGGSYEQYF. CDR3 bases: TGTGCCAGCAGCCAAACCAATCTGGGGGGTTCCTACGAGCAGTACTTC.

This clonotype was found a few times. V gene TRBV7-2 combines with J gene TRBJ2-7; 7 nucleotides line up with TRBD1. V gave up 5 bases and J gave up 1 base; unmatched junction bases: 8. This CDR3 contains 15 residues. Germline CDR1 is SGHTA and CDR2 is FQGNSA. CDR3 nucleotide sequence: TGTGCCAGCAGCCGAACCCGGGACAGATCCTACGAGCAGTACTTC. Residues: CASSRTRDRSYEQYF.

This clonotype was observed a handful of times. The CDR3 sequence: CASSRDTEQYF. DNA for the CDR3: TGTGCCAGCAGCCGCGACACCGAGCAGTACTTC. V is TRBV7-9 and J is TRBJ2-7; D uncertain. The germline V gene encodes CDR1 SEHNR and CDR2 FQNEAQ (reference sequence). The CDR3 length is 11 residues. Trimming took off 5 bases at V and 6 bases at J, with 8 bases between the two ends.

This chain joins TRBV20-1 and TRBJ2-3; 10 bases match TRBD2. V lost 5 bases to trimming and J lost 2 bases; unmatched junction nucleotides: 4. This CDR3 contains 14 residues. CDR1 is DFQATT, CDR2 SNEGSKA, per germline (reference sequence). The chain's CDR3 is CSALAGGYTDTQYF. The CDR3 region has the DNA TGCAGTGCTTTAGCGGGGGGATACACAGATACGCAGTATTTT.

The V call is TRBV20-1, the J call TRBJ1-1; D possibly corresponds to TRBD1 (5 bases). The CDR3 consists of 15 residues. Germline assignment: CDR1 DFQATT and CDR2 SNEGSKA (reference sequence). Between the trimmed V and J ends, which lost 6 bases and 3 bases, there was a span of 20 bases. CDR3 sequence reads: CSATLPVRVYTEAFF. CDR3 DNA: TGCAGTGCGACGCTTCCGGTCAGGGTGTACACTGAAGCTTTCTTT.

The CDR3 spells CASSQGRSVGKLFF. The DNA of the CDR3 is TGTGCCAGCAGTCAGGGCCGGTCCGTCGGTAAACTGTTTTTT. This chain connects TRBV13 to TRBJ1-4; TRBD1 might be the D (5 bases). The CDR3 has 14 amino acids. CDR1 is PRHDT, CDR2 FYEKMQ, per germline (reference sequence). V was clipped by 6 bases and J by 11 bases, with 19 bases between them. The whole variable domain, filled in from reference TRBV13 and TRBJ1-4, reads AAGVIQSPRHLIKEKRETATLKCYPIPRHDTVYWYQQGPGQDPQFLISFYEKMQSDKGSIPDRFSAQQFSDYHSELNMSSLELGDSALYFCASSQGRSVGKLFFGSGTQLSVL.

The genes are TRBV27 and TRBJ1-4; TRBD1 might be the D (6 bases). CDR3 length: 15 amino acids. Looked up from germline, CDR1 is MNHEY and CDR2 is SMNVEV (reference sequence). With 3 bases removed from V and 0 bases from J, the gap between germline ends came to 8 bases. The CDR3 sequence: CASSFRGATNEKLFF. CDR3 in DNA: TGTGCCAGCAGTTTCAGGGGTGCAACTAATGAAAAACTGTTTTTT. Using reference TRBV27 and TRBJ1-4 for the parts outside the CDR3, the full variable domain is EAQVTQNPRYLITVTGKKLTVTCSQNMNHEYMSWYRQDPGLGLRQIYYSMNVEVTDKGDVPEGYKVSRKEKRNFPLILESPSPNQTSLYFCASSFRGATNEKLFFGSGTQLSVL.

V is TRBV25-1 and J is TRBJ2-5; D might be TRBD1 (6 bases). V shed 5 bases and J shed 1 base, with 14 bases lying between them. The CDR3 length is 15 residues. CDR1 and CDR2 (germline): MGHDK, SYGVNS. The CDR3 DNA reads TGTGCCAGCAGTTTGGTAGGACAGTTCCAAGAGACCCAGTACTTC. Its translation is CASSLVGQFQETQYF.

The genes are TRBV5-1 and TRBJ1-2; 8 nucleotides line up with TRBD1. The junction had 5 bases not matched to a gene; V was cut back by 4 bases and J by 0 bases. This CDR3 region has 15 residues. Germline-derived CDR1 and CDR2 are SGHRS and YFSETQ. CDR3: CASSRDRGANYGYTF. CDR3 sequence (DNA): TGCGCCAGCAGCCGCGACAGGGGCGCTAACTATGGCTACACCTTC.

The chain links TRBV12-3 or TRBV12-4 to TRBJ2-3; possibly TRBD2 for D (6 bases). Trimming took 7 bases from V and 2 from J, leaving 13 bases between them. The CDR3 is 14 residues long. CDR3: CASNPRGYTDTQYF. CDR3 bases: TGTGCCAGCAACCCCCGGGGGTACACAGATACGCAGTATTTT.

V gene TRBV7-2 combines with J gene TRBJ1-1; no firm D call. In germline, CDR1 is SGHTA, CDR2 FQGNSA. The CDR3 contains 13 residues. Trimming stripped 5 bases from V and 1 base from J, with 8 bases between. CDR3 sequence: CASSPRKNTEAFF. CDR3 in DNA: TGTGCCAGCAGCCCTCGAAAGAACACTGAAGCTTTCTTT.

The rearrangement links TRBV12-3 or TRBV12-4 to TRBJ2-1, with D hard to call. Trimming removed 6 bases from V and 0 bases from J, with 12 bases in between. The CDR3 is made up of 15 amino acids. CDR3 protein: CASSLRVRSYNEQFF. The CDR3, as DNA: TGTGCCAGCAGCCTCCGGGTTCGCTCCTACAATGAGCAGTTCTTC.

The genes are TRBV7-2 and TRBJ1-2, with no clear D. Trimming shortened V by 5 bases and J by 3 bases, and 10 bases separated the two germline ends. The CDR3 loop spans 13 amino acids. The V gene's germline CDR1 is SGHTA and CDR2 FQGNSA. The CDR3 loop is CASSPFRDYGYTF. The CDR3 DNA reads as TGTGCCAGCAGCCCCTTTAGGGACTATGGCTACACCTTC.

V and J are TRBV5-1 and TRBJ2-7, with 9 nucleotides matching TRBD1. The CDR3 is 15 residues long. In germline, CDR1 is SGHRS, CDR2 YFSETQ. With 3 bases clipped from V and 1 base from J, the junction kept 5 bases outside the gene matches. The CDR3 nucleotides are TGCGCCAGCAGCTCCCGACAGGGGGTGTCCTACGAGCAGTACTTC. This sequence encodes CASSSRQGVSYEQYF.

Comments on this clonotype: A read error may account for a junction end that differs from germline. The genes are TRBV5-1 and TRBJ2-1; 16 positions match TRBD2. This CDR3 has 19 amino acids. The germline V gene encodes CDR1 SGHRS and CDR2 YFSETQ. In nucleotides, the CDR3 is TGCGCCAACAGCTCAGTAGGGACTAGCGGGGGGGAGTCCTACAATGAGCAGTTCTTC. This translates into CANSSVGTSGGESYNEQFF.

The rearrangement links TRBV20-1 to TRBJ2-5; a weak D match, TRBD2 (5 bases). The V gene lost 6 bases and the J gene lost 2 bases, with 10 bases spanning the gap. This CDR3 comprises 12 residues. Germline V lookup: CDR1 DFQATT, CDR2 SNEGSKA (reference sequence). The CDR3 sequence is CSAPTNQETQYF. The CDR3 DNA reads as TGCAGTGCCCCGACTAATCAAGAGACCCAGTACTTC.